This T cell receptor beta chain was captured by sequencing in a study of T cell repertoires in cytomegalovirus infection. Across the study: CMV epitopes that were recently identified and HLA-C-restricted were used alongside well-studied HLA-B-restricted ones. CMV infection together with matching HLA type was indicated by public TCR beta signatures.

Of note for this clonotype: What it binds is not known.

Study conclusions and caveats: Clonotypes of TCR beta that were HLA-C-restricted and CMV-specific dominated the ex vivo response. Carriers of CMV and the relevant HLA type were discriminated by public TCR beta frequency.

From germline, CDR1 is SEHNR and CDR2 FQNEAQ (reference sequence). V was cut by 0 bases and J by 4 bases, with 15 bases left in between. This CDR3 has 16 amino acids. TCRdb fed the reads into MiXCR, producing one record per CDR3 protein. The sample records approximately 730,000 distinct CDR3 sequences, roughly 28% being singletons. Sequenced here: cultured CD8+ T cells from PBMCs, sampled from culture after CMV antigen stimulation. The chain combines TRBV7-9 with TRBJ1-2; possible D gene TRBD1, 5 bases. This TCR derives from a human donor in good health (CMV status not recorded). Some clones in this sample may be carry-over from other donors' samples. The CDR3 loop is CASSLAGGGRSYGYTF. CDR3 in DNA: TGTGCCAGCAGCTTAGCAGGCGGGGGACGAAGCTATGGCTACACCTTC.